This entry lists 22 T cell receptor beta chains sequenced from one sample in a study of cytomegalovirus exposure and HLA in healthy donors. Primers included in the PCR were 60 Vbeta and 13 Jbeta primers. Produced via immunoSEQ multiplex PCR; TCRdb's table is partial and in-frame only. The data hold 95,000 to 110,000 clones, with 81% observed a single time. Specimen: PBMCs. These receptors all come from a man aged 25-45 years in good health and CMV-seronegative.

V and J are TRBV9 and TRBJ1-5; 7 bases line up with TRBD1. Germline-derived CDR1 and CDR2 are SGDLS and YYNGEE. This CDR3 contains 15 residues. V lost 4 bases, J lost 3 bases, and 7 bases stayed unmatched. The CDR3: CASSPETGHNQPQHF. In DNA form, the CDR3 reads TGTGCCAGCAGCCCCGAGACAGGGCACAATCAGCCCCAGCATTTT.

The rearrangement links TRBV4-1 to TRBJ1-5; D gene uncertain. Germline V gene lookup returns CDR1 MGHRA and CDR2 YSYEKL. Trimming took off 0 bases at V and 5 bases at J, with 11 bases between the two ends. CDR3 length: 15 residues. This chain's CDR3 is CASSQDEVQHQPQHF. As DNA, the CDR3 is TGCGCCAGCAGCCAAGATGAAGTACAGCATCAGCCCCAGCATTTT.

The chain recombines TRBV7-8 with TRBJ2-2; TRBD2 matches 7 bases. V was pared by 1 base and J by 5 bases, with 7 bases of the junction left unmatched. The V gene's germline CDR1 is SGHVS and CDR2 FQNEAQ. This CDR3 is built from 16 residues. CDR3 in DNA: TGTGCCAGCAGCTTAGGGGGGGGAGGTGGGACCGGGGAGCTGTTTTTT. This codes for CASSLGGGGGTGELFF.

The rearrangement links TRBV5-1 to TRBJ1-2; D perhaps matches TRBD1 (5 bases). V lost 6 bases and J 1 base, leaving 13 bases between the germline ends. Germline V gene sequence: CDR1 SGHRS, CDR2 YFSETQ. This CDR3 is 14 amino acids long. CDR3 DNA sequence: TGCGCCAGCAACACGGGGGGAGGTAACTATGGCTACACCTTC. This translates into CASNTGGGNYGYTF.

J is TRBJ2-1 and V is TRBV7-6; 12 bases fit TRBD2. The J segment lost 7 bases and the V segment lost 5 bases, leaving 15 bases of the junction unmatched. Germline V gene sequence: CDR1 SGHVS, CDR2 FNYEAQ. CDR3 length: 18 residues. The DNA for the CDR3 is TGTGCCAGCAGCCCTAGAGGACTAGCGGGGTCGAGGGGGAATGAGCAGTTCTTC. Its translation is CASSPRGLAGSRGNEQFF.

This clone came up a few times. The rearrangement joins TRBV5-4 to TRBJ2-5; D is ambiguous. V shed 1 base and J shed 5 bases, with 9 bases lying between them. Germline CDR1 SGHNT, CDR2 YYREEE (reference sequence). The CDR3 sequence is 13 residues long. This CDR3 reads CASSLRGWETQYF. The CDR3 bases are TGTGCCAGCAGCTTGCGCGGTTGGGAGACCCAGTACTTC. The variable domain in full, completed from reference TRBV5-4 and TRBJ2-5, reads ETGVTQSPTHLIKTRGQQVTLRCSSQSGHNTVSWYQQALGQGPQFIFQYYREEENGRGNFPPRFSGLQFPNYSSELNVNALELDDSALYLCASSLRGWETQYFGPGTRLLVL.

The V call is TRBV2, the J call TRBJ2-5, with 11 positions matching TRBD2. This CDR3 is 12 amino acids long. From germline, CDR1 is SNHLY and CDR2 FYNNEI. V was clipped by 4 bases and J by 12 bases; unmatched bases: 4. The CDR3: CASSGVAGGKYF. CDR3 nucleotides: TGTGCCAGCAGTGGTGTAGCGGGGGGGAAGTACTTC.

V usage is TRBV12-1 and J usage is TRBJ1-5; the table's TRBD1 call for D was not verified on the DNA. TRBV12-1 is listed as a pseudogene. The CDR3 is made up of 15 amino acids. CDR3 protein: CASSPRQGLCQPQHF. CDR3 DNA: TGTGCCAGCAGCCCCAGACAGGGCCTTTGTCAGCCCCAGCATTTT.

This chain joins TRBV5-1 and TRBJ1-1; 8 positions agree with TRBD1. The CDR3 has 13 amino acids. The ends lost 4 bases at V and 4 bases at J; junction bases unmatched: 3. From germline, CDR1 is SGHRS and CDR2 YFSETQ. CDR3 loop: CASSPDRGTEAFF. DNA of the CDR3: TGCGCCAGCAGCCCCGACAGGGGCACTGAAGCTTTCTTT.

The chain has TRBV2 and TRBJ1-5; D ambiguous. Germline CDR1 and CDR2: SNHLY and FYNNEI. There are 14 residues in the CDR3. V lost 6 bases and J 2 bases, leaving 11 bases between the germline ends. The chain's CDR3 is CASRAGVGNQPQHF. The CDR3 DNA sequence: TGTGCCAGCAGGGCGGGAGTCGGCAATCAGCCCCAGCATTTT.

J is TRBJ2-6 and V is TRBV25-1, with 7 bases that match TRBD1. J gave up 1 base and V 4 bases, and 4 bases lay outside the gene matches. Germline CDR1 and CDR2: MGHDK and SYGVNS. The CDR3 runs to 16 residues. The CDR3 here is CASSGRQGSGANVLTF. CDR3 coding DNA: TGTGCCAGCAGTGGGCGACAGGGATCTGGGGCCAACGTCCTGACTTTC.

The chain joins TRBV30 to TRBJ2-5, with a weak D call TRBD2 (6 bases). Trimming removed 4 bases from V and 11 bases from J, with 23 bases in between. This CDR3 is built from 14 residues. Germline V gives CDR1 GTSNPN, CDR2 SVGIG (reference sequence). CDR3 in amino acids: CAWIPGLSPGEQYF. CDR3 DNA sequence: TGTGCCTGGATCCCGGGACTTTCCCCCGGGGAGCAGTACTTC.

This clone was found a few times. This chain's CDR3 is CASSLRGNPGANVLTF. Written as DNA, the CDR3 is TGTGCCAGCAGCTTAAGGGGAAACCCCGGGGCCAACGTCCTGACTTTC. V gene TRBV5-6 combines with J gene TRBJ2-6; weak D call: TRBD1 (5 bases). Germline-derived CDR1 and CDR2 are SGHDT and YYEEEE. Trimming removed 2 bases at V and 4 bases at J, with 13 bases between. The CDR3 is 16 residues long.

J is TRBJ1-1 and V is TRBV29-1; D perhaps matches TRBD1 (5 bases). This CDR3 is built from 13 residues. Germline values: CDR1 SQVTM, CDR2 ANQGSEA. V was shortened by 2 bases and J by 11 bases, with 18 bases between the two germline ends. CDR3 bases: TGCAGCGTTGAACCCGGGGGGAACCTGCAGGCTTTCTTT. Translating it yields CSVEPGGNLQAFF.

This chain's CDR3 is CASHVYEQYF. CDR3 coding DNA: TGCGCCAGTCATGTCTACGAGCAGTACTTC. V usage is TRBV23-1 and J usage is TRBJ2-7; D gene ambiguous. TRBV23-1 is annotated as an ORF whose role is uncertain. Trimming took 9 bases from V and 3 from J, leaving 6 bases between them. The CDR3 sequence is 10 residues long.

The V gene is TRBV5-1, the J gene TRBJ1-1, with TRBD1 as a possible D gene (5 bases). Trimming took off 0 bases at V and 5 bases at J, with 14 bases between the two ends. Germline-derived CDR1 and CDR2 are SGHRS and YFSETQ. This CDR3 comprises 15 residues. This CDR3 is CASSLAGGWKTEAFF. DNA of the CDR3: TGCGCCAGCAGCTTGGCCGGGGGATGGAAGACTGAAGCTTTCTTT.

This clone was seen more than once but under ten times. The chain combines TRBV7-2 with TRBJ2-4; D might be TRBD2 (7 bases). The ends were cut back, 3 bases at V and 5 bases at J, with 11 bases in the middle. This CDR3 comprises 14 residues. Germline CDR1 reads SGHTA; CDR2 reads FQGNSA. The CDR3 DNA sequence: TGTGCCAGCAGCTTGGGCGGGGGCCAAAACATTCAGTACTTC. This gives the protein CASSLGGGQNIQYF.

The rearrangement joins TRBV29-1 to TRBJ2-6; 11 nucleotides match TRBD1. Looked up from germline, CDR1 is SQVTM and CDR2 is ANQGSEA. The CDR3 is 16 amino acids. V gave up 5 bases and J gave up 2 bases; unmatched junction bases: 5. CDR3 sequence reads: CSVPGQGAPGANVLTF. The DNA for the CDR3 is TGCAGCGTTCCCGGACAGGGGGCGCCTGGGGCCAACGTCCTGACTTTC.

The chain couples TRBV30 to TRBJ2-7; 8 bases are a match to TRBD2. CDR1 GTSNPN and CDR2 SVGIG come from the germline V gene (reference sequence). This CDR3 spans 13 amino acids. Trimming cost V 0 bases and J 6 bases; bases outside gene matches: 4. The CDR3 DNA is TGTGCCTGGAGTGTACGGGGGGGAGGCGAGCAGTACTTC. It yields the protein CAWSVRGGGEQYF.

The chain has TRBV19 and TRBJ1-1; TRBD1 matches at 10 bases. The germline V gene has CDR1 LNHDA and CDR2 SQIVND (reference sequence). The CDR3 runs to 13 residues. With V trimmed by 9 bases and J by 5 bases, 6 bases remained unmatched. This chain's CDR3 is CASLTGGWTEAFF. In DNA, the CDR3 is TGTGCCAGCCTGACAGGGGGCTGGACTGAAGCTTTCTTT.

The chain uses TRBV30 and TRBJ2-3; D may be TRBD2 (5 bases). This CDR3 region has 12 residues. V lost 6 bases, J lost 4 bases, and 11 bases lay in between. Germline CDR1 reads GTSNPN; CDR2 reads SVGIG (reference sequence). This CDR3 reads CACSASSDTQYF. CDR3 DNA sequence: TGTGCCTGTAGCGCGTCATCAGATACGCAGTATTTT.

This chain uses TRBV5-6 with TRBJ2-5; 9 bases line up with TRBD1. The CDR3 extends over 15 amino acids. CDR1 is SGHDT, CDR2 YYEEEE, per germline. V trimming: 1 base; J trimming: 7 bases; junction bases outside the gene matches: 8. The CDR3 sequence is CASSLRDRDPGTQYF. Here the CDR3 DNA reads TGTGCCAGCAGCTTGCGGGACAGGGACCCGGGGACCCAGTACTTC.